Following are 18 T cell receptor beta chains from one sample sequenced in a study of blood T cell repertoires in COVID-19 (dated by TCRdb to between 2020 and 2021). Libraries came from the immunoSEQ multiplex PCR assay. TCRdb took this table from immuneACCESS and kept in-frame rearrangements with V and J called. Such tables lack part of the clones; where checked against another copy, unresolved V genes explain under half of the gap, and the rest is unexplained. The sample table lists approximately 150,000 clones, roughly 82% of them with a count of one. The top ten constitute roughly 9% of the sample. Sequenced sample: peripheral blood. These receptors came from a woman between 70 and 85 years old with acute or convalescent COVID-19.

This chain uses TRBV29-1 with TRBJ2-2; D not certain. Germline-derived CDR1 and CDR2 are SQVTM and ANQGSEA. This CDR3 is built from 13 residues. Trimming left V 3 bases short and J 1 base short, with 6 bases between. CDR3 amino acids: CSVDGQNTGELFF. The CDR3, as DNA: TGCAGCGTTGATGGGCAGAACACCGGGGAGCTGTTTTTT.

The J gene is TRBJ2-1, the V gene TRBV5-4; possible D gene TRBD2, 6 bases. In germline, CDR1 is SGHNT, CDR2 YYREEE (reference sequence). There are 15 residues in the CDR3. V was clipped by 4 bases and J by 0 bases, with 11 bases between them. CDR3 protein: CASSNLGSSYNEQFF. In DNA form, the CDR3 reads TGTGCCAGCAGCAATCTCGGGAGCTCCTACAATGAGCAGTTCTTC.

The genes are TRBV9 and TRBJ2-7; 11 positions match TRBD2. The CDR3 is made up of 15 amino acids. CDR1 is SGDLS and CDR2 is YYNGEE in the germline V gene. The J segment lost 7 bases and the V segment lost 2 bases, leaving 8 bases of the junction unmatched. The CDR3 reads CASSVTSGGPGEQYF. The CDR3, as DNA: TGTGCCAGCAGCGTCACTAGCGGGGGCCCCGGAGAGCAGTACTTC. Full variable domain (missing parts from reference TRBV9 and TRBJ2-7): DSGVTQTPKHLITATGQRVTLRCSPRSGDLSVYWYQQSLDQGLQFLIQYYNGEERAKGNILERFSAQQFPDLHSELNLSSLELGDSALYFCASSVTSGGPGEQYFGPGTRLTVT.

The chain couples TRBV6-2 or TRBV6-3 to TRBJ1-1, with D possibly TRBD1 on 6 matching bases. Germline lookup yields CDR1 MNHEY and CDR2 SVGEGT. V shed 6 bases and J shed 1 base, with 18 bases lying between them. There are 16 residues in the CDR3. CDR3 loop: CASSPGRTARNTEAFF. In DNA form, the CDR3 reads TGTGCCAGCAGCCCTGGGCGGACAGCTCGGAACACTGAAGCTTTCTTT.

V usage is TRBV19 and J usage is TRBJ2-3; the match to TRBD1 covers 9 bases. The CDR3 extends over 15 amino acids. Losses at the gene ends were 2 bases for V and 6 bases for J; bases not matched to a gene: 6. The germline CDR1 and CDR2 sequences are LNHDA and SQIVND (reference sequence). CDR3 nucleotides: TGTGCCAGTAGTATACACACAGGGGGCGCGGATACGCAGTATTTT. This gives the protein CASSIHTGGADTQYF.

DNA of the CDR3: TGTGCCAGCAGCCTGCCCGGGACAGGGAACACTGAAGCTTTCTTT. Translation gives CASSLPGTGNTEAFF. The gene calls are TRBV3-1 (or the pseudogene TRBV3-2) and TRBJ1-1; 8 positions match TRBD1. Unmatched junction bases numbered 5, after V lost 4 bases and J lost 1 base. The germline V gene encodes CDR1 LGHDT and CDR2 YNNKEL (reference sequence). This CDR3 is built from 15 residues.

This chain uses TRBV28 with TRBJ1-3, with a possible D match to TRBD1 (5 bases). CDR3 length equals 12 residues. The germline CDR1 and CDR2 sequences are MDHEN and SYDVKM. V was pared by 6 bases and J by 7 bases, with 10 bases between. The CDR3 region has the DNA TGTGCCAGCAGGGGGAAGGGGAACACCATATATTTT. It specifies CASRGKGNTIYF. The entire variable domain, with the rest obtained from reference TRBV28 and TRBJ1-3, is as follows: DVKVTQSSRYLVKRTGEKVFLECVQDMDHENMFWYRQDPGLGLRLIYFSYDVKMKEKGDIPEGYSVSREKKERFSLILESASTNQTSMYLCASRGKGNTIYFGEGSWLTVV.

This sequence joins TRBV6-4 and TRBJ2-3; TRBD1 is a possible D gene (5 bases). The V end lost 6 bases, the J end lost 3 bases, and 10 bases lay between the germline ends. Germline V gives CDR1 MRHNA, CDR2 SNTAGT. This CDR3 has 13 amino acids. CDR3 nucleotide sequence: TGTGCCAGCAGCACAGGTACTACAGATACGCAGTATTTT. Encoded protein: CASSTGTTDTQYF.

The gene calls are TRBV28 and TRBJ1-6, with D tentatively TRBD1 (5 bases). Between the trimmed V and J ends, which lost 2 bases and 7 bases, there was a span of 9 bases. Germline V gene sequence: CDR1 MDHEN, CDR2 SYDVKM. The CDR3 spans 14 residues. CDR3 region: CASSLMTANSPLHF. The CDR3 nucleotides read TGTGCCAGCAGTTTAATGACAGCGAATTCACCCCTCCACTTT.

The V and J genes are TRBV5-5 and TRBJ2-7; TRBD1 is a possible D gene (5 bases). Trimming removed 3 bases from V and 7 bases from J, with 11 bases in between. The CDR3 runs 12 residues. The germline V gene encodes CDR1 SGHKS and CDR2 YYEKEE (reference sequence). In DNA form, the CDR3 reads TGTGCCAGCAGCTCAACCAGGGCGGAGCAGTACTTC. It yields the protein CASSSTRAEQYF.

The chain carries TRBV6-5 and TRBJ1-2; no definite D call. The CDR3 consists of 14 residues. The V end lost 0 bases, the J end lost 6 bases, and 11 bases lay between the germline ends. CDR1 is MNHEY and CDR2 is SVGAGI in the germline V gene. CDR3 nucleotides: TGTGCCAGCAGTTACTCGGCAGGCCCCGATGGCTACACCTTC. Its translation: CASSYSAGPDGYTF.

The gene calls are TRBV30 and TRBJ1-3; D not certain. Trimming stripped 0 bases from V and 14 bases from J, with 14 bases between. The CDR3 totals 12 residues. The germline V gene encodes CDR1 GTSNPN and CDR2 SVGIG (reference sequence). CDR3 coding DNA: TGTGCCTGGAGTGTACACGGGGTGCAGCTATATTTT. The encoded protein is CAWSVHGVQLYF. The full variable domain, with the rest looked up from reference TRBV30 and TRBJ1-3, is SQTIHQWPATLVQPVGSPLSLECTVEGTSNPNLYWYRQAAGRGLQLLFYSVGIGQISSEVPQNLSASRPQDRQFILSSKKLLLSDSGFYLCAWSVHGVQLYFGEGSWLTVV.

This chain joins TRBV6-5 and TRBJ1-4, with D possibly TRBD1 on 6 matching bases. CDR3 length equals 13 residues. Trimming cost V 10 bases and J 8 bases, with 17 bases left between them. Germline assignment: CDR1 MNHEY and CDR2 SVGAGI. The CDR3 protein is CATSSFQGEKLFF. In DNA form, the CDR3 reads TGTGCCACCTCCTCCTTTCAGGGGGAAAAACTGTTTTTT.

The chain is built from TRBV20-1 and TRBJ1-2; tentatively, D is TRBD1 (5 bases). Per germline, CDR1 DFQATT and CDR2 SNEGSKA (reference sequence). Trimming shortened V by 5 bases and J by 7 bases, and 8 bases separated the two germline ends. This CDR3 is built from 10 residues. In DNA form, the CDR3 reads TGCAGTGCTTCACAGGTTGGCTACACCTTC. This encodes CSASQVGYTF.

The genes are TRBV28 and TRBJ2-7, with a tentative D call TRBD1 (5 bases). Germline V gene lookup returns CDR1 MDHEN and CDR2 SYDVKM. Trimming took 10 bases from V and 3 from J, leaving 10 bases between them. CDR3 size: 11 residues. In DNA form, the CDR3 reads TGTGCCACCGGCGACAGCTACGAGCAGTACTTC. Translated: CATGDSYEQYF.

This clone was counted a single time. The chain has TRBV6-6 and TRBJ2-1, with D uncertain. The CDR3 length is 13 residues. Germline V gene data show CDR1 as MNHNY and CDR2 as SVGAGI (reference sequence). With 8 bases removed from V and 3 bases from J, the gap between germline ends came to 11 bases. CDR3 bases: TGTGCCAGCTCTAATTCCGGCTACAATGAGCAGTTCTTC. Its translation is CASSNSGYNEQFF.

The chain is built from TRBV5-4 and TRBJ2-7; TRBD1 aligns across 12 bases. V dropped 3 bases and J dropped 6; count of bases not matched to a gene: 4. This CDR3 has 14 residues. The germline V gene has CDR1 SGHNT and CDR2 YYREEE (reference sequence). CDR3 sequence (DNA): TGTGCCAGCAGCTCTGGGACAGGGGGCTTCGAGCAGTACTTC. It encodes CASSSGTGGFEQYF.

This chain connects TRBV11-2 to TRBJ1-1; D perhaps matches TRBD1 (6 bases). The CDR3 loop spans 15 amino acids. V shed 3 bases and J shed 4 bases, with 15 bases lying between them. Per germline, CDR1 SGHAT and CDR2 FQNNGV. The DNA for the CDR3 is TGTGCCAGCAGCTTGGGCAGGGGCGGTGGCACTGAAGCTTTCTTT. Translating it yields CASSLGRGGGTEAFF.